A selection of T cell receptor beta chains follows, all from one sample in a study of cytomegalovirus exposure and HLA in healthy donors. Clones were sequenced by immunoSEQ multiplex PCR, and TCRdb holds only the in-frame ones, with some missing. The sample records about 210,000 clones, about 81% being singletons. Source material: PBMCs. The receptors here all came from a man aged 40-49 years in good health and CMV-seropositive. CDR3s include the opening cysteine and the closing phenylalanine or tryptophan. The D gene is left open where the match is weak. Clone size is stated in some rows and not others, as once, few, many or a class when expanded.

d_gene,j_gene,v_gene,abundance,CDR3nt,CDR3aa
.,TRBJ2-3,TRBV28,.,TGTGCCAGCACCTTATCCGGTAGCACAGATACGCAGTATTTT,CASTLSGSTDTQYF
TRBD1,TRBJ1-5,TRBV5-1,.,TGCGCCAGCAGCTTGGGGACAGGGCCCTATAGCAATCAGCCCCAGCATTTT,CASSLGTGPYSNQPQHF
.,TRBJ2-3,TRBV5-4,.,TGTGCCAGCAGCTTGAGTGGCGGCACTCTCACAGATACGCAGTATTTT,CASSLSGGTLTDTQYF
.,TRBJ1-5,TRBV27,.,TGTGCCAGCAGTTCTGGGGAGGGGCTAGGCAATCAGCCCCAGCATTTT,CASSSGEGLGNQPQHF
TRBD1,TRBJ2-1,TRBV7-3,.,TGTGCCAGCAGCCTGCAGGGGGCTTACTACAATGAGCAGTTCTTC,CASSLQGAYYNEQFF
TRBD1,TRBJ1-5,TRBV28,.,TGTGCCAGCAGCAGCCGACAGGGCTATCAGCCCCAGCATTTT,CASSSRQGYQPQHF
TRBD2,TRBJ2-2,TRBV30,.,TGTGCCTGGAATGGAAATAGCGGGAGCACCGGGGAGCTGTTTTTT,CAWNGNSGSTGELFF
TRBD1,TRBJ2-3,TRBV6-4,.,TGTGCCAGCAGGCCTCCCTCTTCCACAGGGGGGAGCACAGATACGCAGTATTTT,CASRPPSSTGGSTDTQYF
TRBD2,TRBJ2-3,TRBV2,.,TGTGCCAGCAGTGCGAACGGACTAGCGATCCCAGATACGCAGTATTTT,CASSANGLAIPDTQYF
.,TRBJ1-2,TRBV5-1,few,TGCGCCAGCAGCTTGGCCCCAGGGGTTAGGTATGGCTACACCTTC,CASSLAPGVRYGYTF
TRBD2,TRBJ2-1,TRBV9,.,TGTGCCAGCAGCCTCCGGGCTAGCGGTTGGAACTCCTACAATGAGCAGTTCTTC,CASSLRASGWNSYNEQFF
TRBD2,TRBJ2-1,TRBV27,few,TGTGCCAGCAGTCCCCCGGGCGGGAGGGAAGGTGACGAGCAGTTCTTC,CASSPPGGREGDEQFF
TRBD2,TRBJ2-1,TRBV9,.,TGTGCCAGCAGCGTAGGGCGGGTAGCGGGACCACCCTACAATGAGCAGTTCTTC,CASSVGRVAGPPYNEQFF
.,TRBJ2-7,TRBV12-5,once,TGTGCTAGTGGTTTGGCCCTCTCATACGGGTACGAGCAGTACTTC,CASGLALSYGYEQYF
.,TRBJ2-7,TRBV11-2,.,TGTGCCAGCAGCTTAGTGGGTAGCGAAAGCTCCTACGAGCAGTACTTC,CASSLVGSESSYEQYF
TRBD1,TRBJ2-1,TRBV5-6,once,TGTGCCAGCAGCCTATGGACAGGGTACAATGAGCAGTTCTTC,CASSLWTGYNEQFF
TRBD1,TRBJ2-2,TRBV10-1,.,TGCGCCAGCAGTGAGTGGACAGGGAACACCGGGGAGCTGTTTTTT,CASSEWTGNTGELFF
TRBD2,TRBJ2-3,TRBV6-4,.,TGTGCCAGCAGTGAGTCGACTAGCGGCACAGATACGCAGTATTTT,CASSESTSGTDTQYF
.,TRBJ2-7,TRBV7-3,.,TGTGCCAGCAGCTCCCGCCTCGGGGAGCGGACAGACTCCTACGAGCAGTACTTC,CASSSRLGERTDSYEQYF
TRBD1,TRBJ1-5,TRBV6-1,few,TGTGCCAGCCGTGAGGGGGACAGGGGCTTTAGCAATCAGCCCCAGCATTTT,CASREGDRGFSNQPQHF
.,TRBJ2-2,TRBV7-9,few,TGTGCCAGCAGCCCACAAAACACCGGGGAGCTGTTTTTT,CASSPQNTGELFF
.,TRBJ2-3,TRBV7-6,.,TGTGCCAGCAGCGATGACCGGGGGTTTACGCAGTATTTT,CASSDDRGFTQYF
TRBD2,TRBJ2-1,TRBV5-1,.,TGCGCCAGCAGCTTTTTAGCGGGTCCAGAGCGTGGTGAGCAGTTCTTC,CASSFLAGPERGEQFF
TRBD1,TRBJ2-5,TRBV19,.,TGTGCCAGTAGCTTGGGACAGCAAGAGACCCAGTACTTC,CASSLGQQETQYF
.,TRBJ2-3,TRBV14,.,TGTGCCAGCAGCACCAGGGTCCAAGGGACAGATACGCAGTATTTT,CASSTRVQGTDTQYF
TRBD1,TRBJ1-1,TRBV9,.,TGTGCCAGCAGCGGACCTCCCGGGACAGGGGCGAACACTGAAGCTTTCTTT,CASSGPPGTGANTEAFF
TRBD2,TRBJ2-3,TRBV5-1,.,TGCGCCAGCAGCTTGGAGGGAGGGGGCACAGATACGCAGTATTTT,CASSLEGGGTDTQYF
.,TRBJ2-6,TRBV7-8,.,TGTGCCAGCAGCCAGGGTGTCTCTGGGGCCAACGTCCTGACTTTC,CASSQGVSGANVLTF
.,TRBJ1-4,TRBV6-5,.,TGTGCCAGCAGTTACGGGGGACATACTAATGAAAAACTGTTTTTT,CASSYGGHTNEKLFF
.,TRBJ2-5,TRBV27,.,TGTGCCAGCAGTTACGGACATGACCAAGAGACCCAGTACTTC,CASSYGHDQETQYF
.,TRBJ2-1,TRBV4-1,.,TGCGCCAGCAGCCAAAGCTTGGGGGGTATATTCCATGAGCAGTTCTTC,CASSQSLGGIFHEQFF
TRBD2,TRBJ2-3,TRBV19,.,TGTGCCAGTAGTCTCGGGGGGGGCGTCACAGATACGCAGTATTTT,CASSLGGGVTDTQYF